A single sample is the source of the 17 T cell receptor beta chains below, sequenced in a study of response to subunit inactivated influenza vaccine. TCRdb ran MiXCR on the RT-PCR reads and lists one entry per CDR3 protein. The table lists 400,000 to 650,000 distinct CDR3 sequences, under 8.5% of them singletons. The sequencing here drew on PBMCs from blood, taken less than 25 months after vaccination. The receptors shown here come from a man between 50 and 75 years old who received an inactivated influenza vaccine.

This chain joins TRBV20-1 and TRBJ2-1; 8 nucleotides line up with TRBD2. The CDR3 covers 17 residues. Germline CDR1 DFQATT, CDR2 SNEGSKA (reference sequence). Germline trimming cut 5 bases from V and 0 bases from J; bases unmatched to any gene: 12. This chain's CDR3 is CSAHPGTRLISYNEQFF. The CDR3 DNA sequence: TGCAGTGCTCATCCTGGGACTAGATTGATCTCCTACAATGAGCAGTTCTTC.

This chain joins TRBV6-6 and TRBJ1-1; the D is unclear. From germline, CDR1 is MNHNY and CDR2 SVGAGI (reference sequence). With 8 bases removed from V and 3 bases from J, the gap between germline ends came to 13 bases. The CDR3 contains 13 residues. CDR3 residues: CASDGPSDTEAFF. The CDR3, as DNA: TGTGCCAGCGATGGCCCGTCGGACACTGAAGCTTTCTTT.

This clonotype has at least ten counts. This chain joins TRBV28 and TRBJ2-7; 8 nucleotides match TRBD2. This CDR3 contains 15 residues. CDR1 MDHEN and CDR2 SYDVKM come from the germline V gene. With 6 bases clipped from V and 4 bases from J, the junction kept 11 bases outside the gene matches. The CDR3 DNA reads TGTGCCAGCAGCCGGGGGGGAGCGGGAGCATACGAGCAGTACTTC. Amino acids: CASSRGGAGAYEQYF.

This clonotype was counted between two and nine times. The chain combines TRBV7-3 with TRBJ2-1, with a possible D match to TRBD2 (6 bases). Germline V CDR1 and CDR2: SGHTA, FQGTGA. The CDR3 sequence is 16 residues long. The germline V and J ends were trimmed by 5 bases and 4 bases, with 18 bases remaining between them. The CDR3 DNA is TGTGCCAGCAGCCTCGGGGGAGGACTGGAATACAATGAGCAGTTCTTC. Residues: CASSLGGGLEYNEQFF.

This clonotype was found a few times. With a much larger clone just one base away, this may be a read error. This sequence joins TRBV6-1 and TRBJ1-5; TRBD1 matches 8 bases. J was trimmed by 1 base and V by 6 bases; bases with no gene match: 2. CDR1 and CDR2 from the germline V gene are MNHNS and SASEGT. The CDR3 length is 14 residues. For the CDR3, the DNA is TGTGCCAGCAGCCGGACAGGGAGCAATCAGCCCCAGCATTTT. Its translation is CASSRTGSNQPQHF.

This clonotype showed up just a few times. The V and J genes are TRBV6-1 and TRBJ2-7; the D is unclear. This CDR3 has 13 residues. The germline V gene encodes CDR1 MNHNS and CDR2 SASEGT. The ends were cut back, 3 bases at V and 2 bases at J, with 8 bases in the middle. The CDR3 DNA sequence: TGTGCCAGCAGTGAGAACAGTCCCTACGAGCAGTACTTC. Translation: CASSENSPYEQYF.

There are a few counts of this clonotype. The gene calls are TRBV20-1 and TRBJ2-7; 10 bases are shared with TRBD2. J lost 5 bases, V lost 5 bases, and 6 bases had no gene match. Germline V gene lookup returns CDR1 DFQATT and CDR2 SNEGSKA (reference sequence). The CDR3 is 13 residues long. In DNA, the CDR3 is TGCAGTGCTCCTAGCGGGGGATCCCACGAGCAGTACTTC. It codes for CSAPSGGSHEQYF.

This clonotype was seen a few times. The chain links TRBV20-1 to TRBJ2-4; D might be TRBD1 (6 bases). V lost 3 bases and J 0 bases, leaving 15 bases between the germline ends. The CDR3 length is 16 residues. From germline, CDR1 is DFQATT and CDR2 SNEGSKA (reference sequence). CDR3 sequence reads: CSARETGELAKNIQYF. DNA of the CDR3: TGCAGTGCTAGGGAGACAGGTGAATTAGCCAAAAACATTCAGTACTTC.

This clonotype was observed a few times. This chain links TRBV6-2 or TRBV6-3 with TRBJ2-5, with 9 nucleotides matching TRBD1. The CDR3 spans 14 residues. The germline V gene has CDR1 MNHEY and CDR2 SVGEGT. Germline trimming cut 8 bases from V and 4 bases from J; bases unmatched to any gene: 8. The CDR3 region has the DNA TGTGCCAGCTCGGGACAGGGCTCCCGAGAGACCCAGTACTTC. The encoded protein is CASSGQGSRETQYF.

This clonotype appeared a few times. The chain couples TRBV6-2 or TRBV6-3 to TRBJ2-2; D is perhaps TRBD1 (5 bases). Germline CDR1 and CDR2: MNHEY and SVGEGT. The CDR3 is 13 residues long. V lost 7 bases and J 1 base, leaving 7 bases between the germline ends. CDR3 protein: CASITGNTGELFF. The CDR3 coding sequence is TGTGCCAGCATTACAGGGAACACCGGGGAGCTGTTTTTT.

This clonotype showed up many times. This sequence joins TRBV6-1 and TRBJ2-7; 8 bases match TRBD1. The ends lost 6 bases at V and 3 bases at J; junction bases unmatched: 7. This CDR3 region has 14 residues. Germline lookup yields CDR1 MNHNS and CDR2 SASEGT. The CDR3 reads CASRFDRGVYEQYF. The CDR3 DNA follows: TGTGCCAGCAGATTCGACAGGGGAGTCTACGAGCAGTACTTC.

This clonotype showed up just a few times. J is TRBJ1-1 and V is TRBV12-3 or TRBV12-4, with D perhaps matching TRBD1 (5 bases). The CDR3 sequence is 13 residues long. Trimming removed 6 bases at V and 0 bases at J, with 8 bases between. The DNA of the CDR3 is TGTGCCAGCAGCGACAGTATGAACACTGAAGCTTTCTTT. This codes for CASSDSMNTEAFF.

The table lists this clonotype with many counts. This rearrangement joins TRBV5-1 to TRBJ2-1; a weak D match, TRBD1 (6 bases). CDR3 length: 14 residues. Germline V gives CDR1 SGHRS, CDR2 YFSETQ. The V end lost 0 bases, the J end lost 9 bases, and 13 bases lay between the germline ends. The CDR3 protein is CASSLDRALSEQFF. In DNA form, the CDR3 reads TGCGCCAGCAGCTTGGACAGGGCGTTAAGTGAGCAGTTCTTC.

This clonotype was counted only a few times. The chain carries TRBV6-2 or TRBV6-3 and TRBJ2-5; 11 nucleotides line up with TRBD2. Germline V gene data show CDR1 as MNHEY and CDR2 as SVGEGT. This CDR3 is built from 17 residues. V gave up 10 bases and J gave up 0 bases; unmatched junction bases: 13. CDR3 sequence: CATMGLAEVPYQETQYF. Here the CDR3 DNA reads TGTGCCACTATGGGACTAGCGGAAGTCCCGTACCAAGAGACCCAGTACTTC.

In this sample, this clonotype turned up many times. The chain couples TRBV7-9 to TRBJ2-3, with 11 nucleotides matching TRBD2. Germline V gene sequence: CDR1 SEHNR, CDR2 FQNEAQ (reference sequence). The CDR3 sequence is 15 residues long. Trimming cost V 1 base and J 5 bases; bases outside gene matches: 2. CDR3 in DNA: TGTGCCAGCAGCTTAGGGCTAGCGGGAGGAGATACGCAGTATTTT. It yields the protein CASSLGLAGGDTQYF.

This sequence joins TRBV6-2 or TRBV6-3 and TRBJ2-5; no clear D. The germline V gene has CDR1 MNHEY and CDR2 SVGEGT. This CDR3 spans 12 amino acids. V lost 8 bases and J lost 0, with 7 bases in between. This CDR3 is CASVGYQETQYF. In DNA, the CDR3 is TGTGCCAGCGTTGGGTACCAAGAGACCCAGTACTTC.

This chain uses TRBV5-6 with TRBJ2-7; no reliable D call. The CDR3 totals 14 residues. The V gene lost 0 bases and the J gene lost 5 bases, with 12 bases spanning the gap. The germline CDR1 and CDR2 sequences are SGHDT and YYEEEE. CDR3 nucleotide sequence: TGTGCCAGCAGCTTGGTAGGGCTAGTCCACGAGCAGTACTTC. This encodes CASSLVGLVHEQYF. Based on the CDR3 plus reference TRBV5-6 and TRBJ2-7, the full variable domain is DAGVTQSPTHLIKTRGQQVTLRCSPKSGHDTVSWYQQALGQGPQFIFQYYEEEERQRGNFPDRFSGHQFPNYSSELNVNALLLGDSALYLCASSLVGLVHEQYFGPGTRLTVT.